This TCR beta chain was identified during a study of PD-1 blockade in classical Hodgkin lymphoma. Whole-study findings and limits: Newly diagnosed patients had diversity similar to the baseline diversity of complete responders.

TCRdb keeps only in-frame clones here, not all; method: immunoSEQ multiplex PCR. The sample records 35,000 to 45,000 clones, roughly 72% being singletons. In the case of this clone: Its matching antigen is unknown.

V dropped 1 base and J dropped 2 bases, with 10 bases sitting between them. CDR3 length: 14 residues. Per germline, CDR1 SGDLS and CDR2 YYNGEE. With no exception, relapse followed autologous stem cell transplantation in all patients, and brentuximab vedotin exposure varied. The sample was peripheral blood mononuclear cells (PBMCs), taken before the second cycle of nivolumab. The chain uses TRBV9 and TRBJ2-7; D uncertain. This clonotype was obtained from a human donor with classical Hodgkin lymphoma. The CDR3 is CASSVYTETYEQYF. The CDR3 DNA sequence: TGTGCCAGCAGCGTATATACGGAAACCTACGAGCAGTACTTC. Filled out from reference TRBV9 and TRBJ2-7, the complete variable domain reads DSGVTQTPKHLITATGQRVTLRCSPRSGDLSVYWYQQSLDQGLQFLIQYYNGEERAKGNILERFSAQQFPDLHSELNLSSLELGDSALYFCASSVYTETYEQYFGPGTRLTVT.